Below, 23 T cell receptor beta chains from the same sample are listed, as sequenced in a study of blood T cells in healthy people across ages. PCR was performed a second time for 7 to 11 cycles using a sample-barcoded 5' primer and a J-beta primer mix. Via MiXCR, TCRdb re-called the 5' RACE reads, giving one row per CDR3 protein. The sample contains 1,800,000 or so distinct CDR3 sequences, roughly two fifths of which appear only once. Sequencing was carried out using blood. The receptors come from a human donor in good health.

This chain connects TRBV11-2 to TRBJ1-2; 8 positions agree with TRBD1. The CDR3 consists of 12 residues. Germline lookup yields CDR1 SGHAT and CDR2 FQNNGV. J lost 11 bases, V lost 6 bases, and 8 bases had no gene match. The CDR3 bases are TGTGCCAGCAGGACAGGGGACCAGGTTTACACCTTC. This sequence encodes CASRTGDQVYTF.

CDR3 in amino acids: CASSAGPFQETQYF. Written as DNA, the CDR3 is TGTGCCAGCAGCGCGGGACCGTTCCAAGAGACCCAGTACTTC. V usage is TRBV7-2 and J usage is TRBJ2-5; maybe TRBD2 (6 bases). V was pared by 5 bases and J by 1 base, with 11 bases between. Germline V lookup: CDR1 SGHTA, CDR2 FQGNSA. The CDR3 length is 14 residues.

This chain joins TRBV6-1 and TRBJ2-4, with D possibly TRBD1 on 6 matching bases. Germline values: CDR1 MNHNS, CDR2 SASEGT. The length of the CDR3 is 15 residues. The V gene lost 3 bases and the J gene lost 6 bases, with 15 bases spanning the gap. CDR3 in amino acids: CASSEEPRGRNIQYF. CDR3 bases: TGTGCCAGCAGTGAGGAACCCAGGGGAAGAAACATTCAGTACTTC.

The chain couples TRBV4-3 to TRBJ1-6; D is unresolved. This CDR3 has 15 residues. The V gene lost 3 bases and the J gene lost 7 bases, with 13 bases spanning the gap. Per the germline V gene, CDR1 is LGHNA and CDR2 is YSLEER. CDR3 nucleotide sequence: TGCGCCAGCAGCCAGTCGGACGGAGGGAATTCACCCCTCCACTTT. It codes for CASSQSDGGNSPLHF.

The J gene is TRBJ2-5, the V gene TRBV20-1, with no clear D. V lost 2 bases to trimming and J lost 7 bases, with 11 bases between them. Per the germline V gene, CDR1 is DFQATT and CDR2 is SNEGSKA (reference sequence). The CDR3 is 12 residues long. The CDR3 spells CSARRLHGTQYF. The CDR3 DNA reads as TGCAGTGCTAGACGGCTTCACGGGACCCAGTACTTC.

This chain joins TRBV9 and TRBJ1-1; D unresolved. CDR1 and CDR2 from the germline V gene are SGDLS and YYNGEE. V lost 0 bases and J lost 0, with 9 bases in between. The CDR3 runs 15 residues. This CDR3 reads CASSVVLSVNTEAFF. CDR3 nucleotide sequence: TGTGCCAGCAGCGTAGTTCTCTCAGTGAACACTGAAGCTTTCTTT.

This chain connects TRBV12-3 or TRBV12-4 to TRBJ2-1, with TRBD2 matching over 9 bases. V lost 4 bases to trimming and J lost 5 bases; unmatched junction nucleotides: 12. The CDR3 runs 17 residues. CDR3 sequence reads: CASSSPRAAGGNNEQFF. DNA of the CDR3: TGTGCCAGCAGTTCTCCCAGGGCGGCGGGGGGGAACAATGAGCAGTTCTTC.

The chain is built from TRBV10-3 and TRBJ1-1; 8 bases are shared with TRBD1. This CDR3 spans 14 amino acids. CDR1 is ENHRY, CDR2 SYGVKD, per germline. J lost 4 bases, V lost 4 bases, and 5 bases had no gene match. CDR3 sequence (DNA): TGTGCCATCAGTGCGACAGGGGCGATCACTGAAGCTTTCTTT. It codes for CAISATGAITEAFF.

This clonotype was counted at least ten times. The CDR3 sequence: CASSQGLGYGYTF. The DNA for the CDR3 is TGTGCCAGCTCACAGGGCTTAGGCTATGGCTACACCTTC. V is TRBV3-1 and J is TRBJ1-2; possibly TRBD1 for D (6 bases). CDR1 and CDR2 from the germline V gene are LGHDT and YNNKEL (reference sequence). The CDR3 is 13 residues long. Trimming cost V 8 bases and J 4 bases, with 14 bases left between them.

The chain has TRBV7-2 and TRBJ1-6; D uncertain. This CDR3 is built from 13 residues. CDR1 and CDR2 from the germline V gene are SGHTA and FQGNSA. V lost 1 base and J 12 bases, leaving 10 bases between the germline ends. The CDR3 coding sequence is TGTGCCAGCAGCTTAGGAGGGTACGGACCCCTCCACTTT. Translated: CASSLGGYGPLHF.

The V and J genes are TRBV11-2 and TRBJ1-1; TRBD1 aligns across 8 bases. The V segment lost 6 bases and the J segment 10 bases; nucleotides outside the gene matches: 13. The CDR3 sequence is 14 residues long. CDR1 is SGHAT and CDR2 is FQNNGV in the germline V gene. This CDR3 is CASRPLGQGASAFF. In nucleotides, the CDR3 is TGTGCCAGCAGACCACTTGGGCAGGGGGCTTCAGCTTTCTTT.

The CDR3, as DNA: TGCAGTGCTAGCGGCTCGATAACCTACAATGAGCAGTTCTTC. It is translated as CSASGSITYNEQFF. This chain connects TRBV20-1 to TRBJ2-1, with D hard to call. The V gene lost 3 bases and the J gene lost 2 bases, with 11 bases spanning the gap. The CDR3 is 14 residues long. CDR1 DFQATT and CDR2 SNEGSKA come from the germline V gene (reference sequence).

This clonotype turned up a few times. The J gene is TRBJ2-5, the V gene TRBV24-1, with TRBD1 matching 9 bases. Germline loops: CDR1 KGHDR, CDR2 SFDVKD. CDR3 size: 15 residues. V lost 4 bases and J lost 5; bases outside the gene matches: 7. In nucleotides, the CDR3 is TGTGCCACCAGTGAAACCGGGACAGGGTTGGAGACCCAGTACTTC. Its protein is CATSETGTGLETQYF.

The chain employs TRBV20-1 and TRBJ1-2; D perhaps matches TRBD1 (5 bases). The germline V gene encodes CDR1 DFQATT and CDR2 SNEGSKA (reference sequence). V gave up 1 base and J gave up 4 bases, with 10 bases separating them. The CDR3 is made up of 13 amino acids. CDR3 coding DNA: TGCAGTGCTAGAGGGGACGCCGCCTATGGCTACACCTTC. This encodes CSARGDAAYGYTF.

The chain recombines TRBV5-1 with TRBJ2-5; D is undetermined. CDR3 length: 16 amino acids. The V gene lost 4 bases and the J gene lost 2 bases, with 18 bases spanning the gap. Germline lookup yields CDR1 SGHRS and CDR2 YFSETQ. CDR3 sequence reads: CASSPRPRNPQETQYF. CDR3 in DNA: TGCGCCAGCAGCCCCCGTCCTAGGAATCCACAAGAGACCCAGTACTTC.

The V and J genes are TRBV4-1 and TRBJ2-3; 11 positions match TRBD1. The CDR3 covers 19 residues. J lost 2 bases, V lost 3 bases, and 13 bases had no gene match. Germline V gene sequence: CDR1 MGHRA, CDR2 YSYEKL. CDR3 sequence: CASSHPGTGGHRYTDTQYF. CDR3 DNA: TGCGCCAGCAGCCACCCAGGGACAGGGGGGCATCGGTACACAGATACGCAGTATTTT.

This clonotype was picked up a small number of times. J is TRBJ2-7 and V is TRBV28; TRBD1 agrees at 7 bases. This CDR3 comprises 14 residues. The J segment lost 2 bases and the V segment lost 8 bases, leaving 9 bases of the junction unmatched. The germline gives CDR1 MDHEN, CDR2 SYDVKM. The DNA for the CDR3 is TGTGCCAGCGCCGACAGGGATGAAGCCTACGAGCAGTACTTC. Encoded protein: CASADRDEAYEQYF. Looking up the rest from reference TRBV28 and TRBJ2-7 gives the full variable domain: DVKVTQSSRYLVKRTGEKVFLECVQDMDHENMFWYRQDPGLGLRLIYFSYDVKMKEKGDIPEGYSVSREKKERFSLILESASTNQTSMYLCASADRDEAYEQYFGPGTRLTVT.

This clonotype was seen a handful of times. This chain connects TRBV28 to TRBJ2-7; 9 nucleotides match TRBD1. V was pared by 6 bases and J by 3 bases, with 9 bases of the junction left unmatched. The length of the CDR3 is 15 residues. Per the germline V gene, CDR1 is MDHEN and CDR2 is SYDVKM. CDR3: CASRVPGQGFYEQYF. The CDR3 DNA is TGTGCCAGCAGAGTCCCGGGACAGGGTTTCTACGAGCAGTACTTC.

The sample holds a few counts of this clonotype. V and J are TRBV7-6 and TRBJ1-6; D call uncertain. The CDR3 runs 17 residues. CDR1 SGHVS and CDR2 FNYEAQ come from the germline V gene. V lost 1 base to trimming and J lost 0 bases, with 10 bases between them. CDR3 in amino acids: CASSLEAVNSYNSPLHF. Here the CDR3 DNA reads TGTGCCAGCAGCTTAGAGGCGGTAAACTCCTATAATTCACCCCTCCACTTT. The variable domain in full, with the rest retrieved from reference TRBV7-6 and TRBJ1-6, is GAGVSQSPRYKVTKRGQDVALRCDPISGHVSLYWYRQALGQGPEFLTYFNYEAQQDKSGLPNDRFSAERPEGSISTLTIQRTEQRDSAMYRCASSLEAVNSYNSPLHFGNGTRLTVT.

This clonotype was detected only a few times. The gene calls are TRBV4-1 and TRBJ2-1, with 8 positions matching TRBD2. Germline V gene sequence: CDR1 MGHRA, CDR2 YSYEKL. With V trimmed by 0 bases and J by 3 bases, 16 bases remained unmatched. This CDR3 region has 20 residues. The CDR3 DNA is TGCGCCAGCAGCCAAGAACCCCAGCGGGGGCTGACGGGATTCTACAATGAGCAGTTCTTC. This gives the protein CASSQEPQRGLTGFYNEQFF.

This chain connects TRBV11-2 to TRBJ1-2; TRBD1 matches at 7 bases. Germline V gene sequence: CDR1 SGHAT, CDR2 FQNNGV. Germline trimming cut 6 bases from V and 6 bases from J; bases unmatched to any gene: 7. The CDR3 length is 13 residues. CDR3 DNA sequence: TGTGCCAGCAGACAGACAGGGAAGCATGGCTACACCTTC. This translates into CASRQTGKHGYTF. The full variable domain, its missing parts supplied by reference TRBV11-2 and TRBJ1-2, is EAGVAQSPRYKIIEKRQSVAFWCNPISGHATLYWYQQILGQGPKLLIQFQNNGVVDDSQLPKDRFSAERLKGVDSTLKIQPAKLEDSAVYLCASRQTGKHGYTFGSGTRLTVV.

This chain links TRBV5-1 with TRBJ1-4; D not certain. The CDR3 runs to 12 residues. The germline CDR1 and CDR2 sequences are SGHRS and YFSETQ. Trimming cost V 2 bases and J 11 bases, with 10 bases left between them. Written as DNA, the CDR3 is TGCGCCAGCAGCTTATCCGAGGACAAACTGTTTTTT. Its translation: CASSLSEDKLFF.

This clonotype was seen a few times. The chain is built from TRBV29-1 and TRBJ1-2; D is unresolved. The CDR3 contains 15 residues. Trimming pared 0 bases from V and 8 bases from J, leaving 19 bases between. Looked up from germline, CDR1 is SQVTM and CDR2 is ANQGSEA. The CDR3 DNA follows: TGCAGCGTTGAAGATCTACCCGGGGAAGGTTTGGGCTACACCTTC. Its translation is CSVEDLPGEGLGYTF.